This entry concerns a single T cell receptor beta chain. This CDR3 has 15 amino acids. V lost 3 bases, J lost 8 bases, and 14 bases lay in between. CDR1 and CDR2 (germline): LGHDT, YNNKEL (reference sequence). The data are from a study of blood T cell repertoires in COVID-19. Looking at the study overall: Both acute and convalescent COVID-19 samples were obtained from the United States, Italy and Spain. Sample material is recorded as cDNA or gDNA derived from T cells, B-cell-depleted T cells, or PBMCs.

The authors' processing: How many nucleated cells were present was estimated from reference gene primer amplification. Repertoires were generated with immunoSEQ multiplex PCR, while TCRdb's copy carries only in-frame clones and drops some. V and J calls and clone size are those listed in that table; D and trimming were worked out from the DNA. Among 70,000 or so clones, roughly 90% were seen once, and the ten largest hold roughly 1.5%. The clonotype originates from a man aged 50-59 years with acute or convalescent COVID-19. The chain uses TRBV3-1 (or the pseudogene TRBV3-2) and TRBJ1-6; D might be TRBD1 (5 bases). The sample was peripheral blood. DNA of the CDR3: TGTGCCAGCAGCCACCTCGACAGTGCTGATTCACCCCTCCACTTT. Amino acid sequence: CASSHLDSADSPLHF.